Each of the 23 T cell receptor beta chains below was sequenced from the same sample in a study of T cell responses to AZD1222 COVID-19 vaccine. Only in-frame clones appear in the TCRdb table, and some are missing; sequencing was by immunoSEQ multiplex PCR. This sample yields some 24,000 clones, of which roughly 86% are seen a single time; 7.8% belongs to the top ten. The specimen comprised peripheral blood, sampled 28 days after the second AZD1222 dose. Source of these receptors: an adult who received the AZD1222 COVID-19 vaccine.

The chain joins TRBV5-4 to TRBJ2-3; D gene unclear. Per the germline V gene, CDR1 is SGHNT and CDR2 is YYREEE (reference sequence). The CDR3 runs to 12 residues. Trimming shortened V by 2 bases and J by 0 bases, and 1 base separated the two germline ends. The CDR3 region is CASSFSTDTQYF. The CDR3 coding sequence is TGTGCCAGCAGCTTCAGCACAGATACGCAGTATTTT.

The genes are TRBV30 and TRBJ2-3, with 8 bases aligning to TRBD1. V gave up 2 bases and J gave up 5 bases; unmatched junction bases: 6. The CDR3 length is 14 residues. Germline CDR1 and CDR2: GTSNPN and SVGIG (reference sequence). DNA for the CDR3: TGTGCCTGGAGTCTGGGACAGGCTGGAGATACGCAGTATTTT. It encodes CAWSLGQAGDTQYF.

This chain connects TRBV28 to TRBJ2-4, with D tentatively TRBD1 or TRBD2 (5 bases each). This CDR3 has 14 amino acids. Germline values: CDR1 MDHEN, CDR2 SYDVKM. V was trimmed by 4 bases and J by 9 bases, leaving 16 bases between them. In DNA form, the CDR3 reads TGTGCCAGCAGTTCCCGGGACCTAGCCGGCATTCAGTACTTC. This gives the protein CASSSRDLAGIQYF.

The chain joins TRBV30 to TRBJ2-7; unclear D gene. Between the trimmed V and J ends, which lost 3 bases and 2 bases, there was a span of 11 bases. The germline V gene has CDR1 GTSNPN and CDR2 SVGIG (reference sequence). The CDR3 runs to 13 residues. Here the CDR3 DNA reads TGTGCCTGGAGGAGAAGCCCGGCCTACGAGCAGTACTTC. It specifies CAWRRSPAYEQYF.

V is TRBV7-9 and J is TRBJ2-1; D is ambiguous. The CDR3 is 14 residues long. V was clipped by 5 bases and J by 9 bases, with 17 bases between them. The germline V gene has CDR1 SEHNR and CDR2 FQNEAQ (reference sequence). CDR3 protein: CASSLGPDMGEQFF. CDR3 in DNA: TGTGCCAGCAGCCTCGGACCCGATATGGGTGAGCAGTTCTTC.

The chain links TRBV5-1 to TRBJ2-5; TRBD1 matches 7 bases. V shed 6 bases, J shed 1 base, and the junction held 6 bases outside the gene matches. Per germline, CDR1 SGHRS and CDR2 YFSETQ. This CDR3 comprises 14 residues. The CDR3 loop reads CASNPGQSQETQYF. The CDR3 DNA is TGCGCCAGCAACCCGGGACAGAGCCAAGAGACCCAGTACTTC.

This chain uses TRBV29-1 with TRBJ2-5; D not resolved. Germline values: CDR1 SQVTM, CDR2 ANQGSEA. The CDR3 contains 17 residues. Trimming pared 5 bases from V and 1 base from J, leaving 23 bases between. The CDR3 DNA sequence: TGCAGCGTTTCCTTTTGGAGTTTCGGCCTCCTCCAAGAGACCCAGTACTTC. Encoded protein: CSVSFWSFGLLQETQYF.

The J gene is TRBJ1-5, the V gene TRBV4-1; 11 nucleotides agree with TRBD1. Germline-derived CDR1 and CDR2 are MGHRA and YSYEKL. The CDR3 runs 19 residues. The trim removed 0 bases at V and 0 bases at J, leaving 7 bases unmatched. The CDR3 DNA is TGCGCCAGCAGCCAAGATGTGGACAGGGGGCCCTATAGCAATCAGCCCCAGCATTTT. Translation gives CASSQDVDRGPYSNQPQHF.

This clone was counted between two and nine times. The genes are TRBV3-1 (or the pseudogene TRBV3-2) and TRBJ1-1; D gene ambiguous. Trimming stripped 0 bases from V and 6 bases from J, with 14 bases between. The germline CDR1 and CDR2 sequences are LGHDT and YNNKEL (reference sequence). This CDR3 has 15 residues. CDR3 DNA sequence: TGTGCCAGCAGCCAAGAAGGTTCCGGATCCCCTGAAGCTTTCTTT. As protein: CASSQEGSGSPEAFF.

The gene calls are TRBV2 and TRBJ1-1; D is unresolved. The V gene lost 6 bases and the J gene lost 7 bases, with 27 bases spanning the gap. CDR3 size: 17 residues. Germline assignment: CDR1 SNHLY and CDR2 FYNNEI. The CDR3 nucleotides are TGTGCCAGCAGCGTTTCAACTGGACCCTTGAGAGAAGGTGAAGCTTTCTTT. This sequence encodes CASSVSTGPLREGEAFF.

This chain links TRBV5-1 with TRBJ2-2, with 13 bases identical to TRBD2. The CDR3 has 18 residues. Per the germline V gene, CDR1 is SGHRS and CDR2 is YFSETQ. Trimming at V came to 4 bases and at J to 5 bases, leaving 11 bases not matched to a gene. The CDR3 loop reads CASSPGLAGESGTGELFF. Written as DNA, the CDR3 is TGCGCCAGCAGCCCCGGACTAGCGGGGGAAAGTGGGACCGGGGAGCTGTTTTTT.

CDR3 amino acids: CASSLGDRSNQPQHF. The CDR3 DNA follows: TGTGCCAGCAGCTTAGGGGACCGAAGTAATCAGCCCCAGCATTTT. The chain has TRBV11-2 and TRBJ1-5; possibly TRBD1 for D (5 bases). This CDR3 has 15 residues. Per the germline V gene, CDR1 is SGHAT and CDR2 is FQNNGV. Trimming left V 1 base short and J 4 bases short, with 11 bases between.

The rearrangement joins TRBV5-1 to TRBJ2-5; the D gene is possibly TRBD2 (5 bases). Trimming left V 0 bases short and J 1 base short, with 7 bases between. The length of the CDR3 is 14 residues. Germline lookup yields CDR1 SGHRS and CDR2 YFSETQ. CDR3 bases: TGCGCCAGCAGCTTGGAGCGGCTCCAAGAGACCCAGTACTTC. Its translation: CASSLERLQETQYF.

This sequence joins TRBV15 and TRBJ2-7, with D tentatively TRBD1 or TRBD2 (6 bases each). CDR3 length: 14 residues. Germline values: CDR1 LNHNV, CDR2 YYDKDF (reference sequence). V lost 2 bases to trimming and J lost 5 bases, with 13 bases between them. CDR3 sequence: CATSRNREEDEQYF. The CDR3, as DNA: TGTGCCACCAGCAGAAACAGGGAGGAGGACGAGCAGTACTTC.

The J gene is TRBJ2-3, the V gene TRBV12-3 or TRBV12-4; D possibly corresponds to TRBD2 (5 bases). This CDR3 has 13 residues. Trimming shortened V by 8 bases and J by 9 bases, and 18 bases separated the two germline ends. The DNA for the CDR3 is TGTGCCAGCCGCCTTTCGATAAGGGAGACGCAGTATTTT. Amino acids: CASRLSIRETQYF.

This chain uses TRBV18 with TRBJ1-5; TRBD1 matches 7 bases. Germline lookup yields CDR1 KGHSH and CDR2 LQKENI. The J segment lost 2 bases and the V segment lost 5 bases, leaving 6 bases of the junction unmatched. The length of the CDR3 is 15 residues. CDR3 amino acids: CASSGGGGGNQPQHF. The DNA for the CDR3 is TGTGCCAGCTCAGGAGGGGGCGGGGGCAATCAGCCCCAGCATTTT.

The gene calls are TRBV5-1 and TRBJ2-2; a weak D match, TRBD1 (5 bases). Looked up from germline, CDR1 is SGHRS and CDR2 is YFSETQ. V lost 3 bases to trimming and J lost 1 base, with 7 bases between them. The CDR3 covers 14 residues. CDR3 nucleotides: TGCGCCAGCAGCTCCCAGGGGAACACCGGGGAGCTGTTTTTT. It yields the protein CASSSQGNTGELFF.

The chain combines TRBV12-5 with TRBJ2-5; 9 bases are shared with TRBD1. V lost 1 base, J lost 4 bases, and 7 bases stayed unmatched. The CDR3 has 16 amino acids. From germline, CDR1 is LGHNT and CDR2 FRNRAP. The CDR3 reads CASGLGNRGLGETQYF. CDR3 DNA: TGTGCTAGTGGTTTGGGAAACAGGGGGCTCGGAGAGACCCAGTACTTC.

The chain couples TRBV7-9 to TRBJ2-5; D uncertain. CDR3 size: 12 residues. The V gene lost 1 base and the J gene lost 4 bases, with 4 bases spanning the gap. The germline V gene encodes CDR1 SEHNR and CDR2 FQNEAQ (reference sequence). CDR3 in DNA: TGTGCCAGCAGCTTAGAGCGAGAGACCCAGTACTTC. Its protein product is CASSLERETQYF.

The genes are TRBV5-1 and TRBJ2-7; D is ambiguous. From germline, CDR1 is SGHRS and CDR2 YFSETQ. The V gene lost 3 bases and the J gene lost 0 bases, with 13 bases spanning the gap. CDR3 length equals 15 residues. The CDR3: CASSSQPGPSYEQYF. CDR3 nucleotide sequence: TGCGCCAGCAGCTCCCAGCCCGGGCCCTCCTACGAGCAGTACTTC.

The chain carries TRBV27 and TRBJ2-3; D is undetermined. Germline V gives CDR1 MNHEY, CDR2 SMNVEV (reference sequence). The CDR3 is made up of 14 amino acids. Trimming left V 5 bases short and J 3 bases short, with 12 bases between. The CDR3 spells CASSIQDETDTQYF. CDR3 nucleotides: TGTGCCAGCAGTATCCAGGACGAAACAGATACGCAGTATTTT.

The rearrangement uses TRBV28 and TRBJ1-3, with D perhaps TRBD1 (6 bases). The germline V gene has CDR1 MDHEN and CDR2 SYDVKM. The CDR3 totals 14 residues. V was trimmed by 6 bases and J by 7 bases, leaving 16 bases between them. CDR3 sequence reads: CASSSGTPNNTIYF. The CDR3 DNA reads as TGTGCCAGCAGCTCCGGGACACCAAACAACACCATATATTTT.

The CDR3 loop reads CASTYLKTGDYGYTF. The CDR3 nucleotides are TGTGCCAGTACCTACCTAAAGACGGGGGACTATGGCTACACCTTC. This sequence joins TRBV19 and TRBJ1-2; TRBD1 is a possible D gene (5 bases). CDR1 LNHDA and CDR2 SQIVND come from the germline V gene (reference sequence). The V end was cut by 7 bases, the J end by 3 bases, with 18 bases between. The CDR3 sequence is 15 residues long.